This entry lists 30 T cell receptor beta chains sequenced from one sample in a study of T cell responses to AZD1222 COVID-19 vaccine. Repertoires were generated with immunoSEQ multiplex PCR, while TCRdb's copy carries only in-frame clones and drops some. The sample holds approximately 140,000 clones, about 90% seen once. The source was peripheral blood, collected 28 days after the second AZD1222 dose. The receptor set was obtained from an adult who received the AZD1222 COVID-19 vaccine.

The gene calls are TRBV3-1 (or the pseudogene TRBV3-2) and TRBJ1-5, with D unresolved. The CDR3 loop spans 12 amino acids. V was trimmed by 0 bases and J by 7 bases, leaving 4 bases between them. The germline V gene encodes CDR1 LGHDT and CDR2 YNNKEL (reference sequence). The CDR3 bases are TGTGCCAGCAGCCAAGAAGGCCAGCCCCAGCATTTT. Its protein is CASSQEGQPQHF.

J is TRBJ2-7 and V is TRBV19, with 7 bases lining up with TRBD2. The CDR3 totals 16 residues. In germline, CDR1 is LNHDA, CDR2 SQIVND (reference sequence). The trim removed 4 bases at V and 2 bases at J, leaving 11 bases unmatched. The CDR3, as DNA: TGTGCCAGTAGTACCAGTTTGGGAGGGCCGACCTACGAGCAGTACTTC. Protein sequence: CASSTSLGGPTYEQYF.

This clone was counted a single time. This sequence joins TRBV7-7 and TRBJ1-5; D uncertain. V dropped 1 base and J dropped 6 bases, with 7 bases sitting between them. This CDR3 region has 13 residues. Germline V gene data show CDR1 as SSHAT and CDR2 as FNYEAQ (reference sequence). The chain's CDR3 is CASSLDLLQPQHF. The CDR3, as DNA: TGTGCCAGCAGCTTAGATTTACTTCAGCCCCAGCATTTT.

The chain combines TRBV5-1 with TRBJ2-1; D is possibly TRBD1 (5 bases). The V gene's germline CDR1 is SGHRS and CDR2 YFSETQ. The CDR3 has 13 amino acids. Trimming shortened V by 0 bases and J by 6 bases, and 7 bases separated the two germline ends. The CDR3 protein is CASSLAGINEQFF. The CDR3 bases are TGCGCCAGCAGCTTGGCAGGGATCAATGAGCAGTTCTTC.

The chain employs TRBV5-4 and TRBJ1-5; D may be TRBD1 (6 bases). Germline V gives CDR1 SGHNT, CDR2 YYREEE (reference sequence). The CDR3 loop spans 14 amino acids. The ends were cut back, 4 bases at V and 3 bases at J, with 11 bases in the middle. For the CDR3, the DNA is TGTGCCAGCAGCCCAGGGGTCGTCAATCAGCCCCAGCATTTT. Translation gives CASSPGVVNQPQHF.

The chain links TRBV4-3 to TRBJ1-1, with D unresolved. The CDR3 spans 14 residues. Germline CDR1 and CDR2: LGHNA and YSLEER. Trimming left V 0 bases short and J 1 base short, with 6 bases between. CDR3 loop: CASSQDRRNTEAFF. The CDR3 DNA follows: TGCGCCAGCAGCCAAGATCGAAGGAACACTGAAGCTTTCTTT.

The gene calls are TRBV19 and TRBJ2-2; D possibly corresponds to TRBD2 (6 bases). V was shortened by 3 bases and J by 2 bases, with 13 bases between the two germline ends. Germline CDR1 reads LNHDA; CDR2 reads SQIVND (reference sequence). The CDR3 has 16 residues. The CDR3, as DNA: TGTGCCAGTAGTATCTACGCGGGGCCCAACACCGGGGAGCTGTTTTTT. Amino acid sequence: CASSIYAGPNTGELFF. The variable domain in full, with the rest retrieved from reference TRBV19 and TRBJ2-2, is DGGITQSPKYLFRKEGQNVTLSCEQNLNHDAMYWYRQDPGQGLRLIYYSQIVNDFQKGDIAEGYSVSREKKESFPLTVTSAQKNPTAFYLCASSIYAGPNTGELFFGEGSRLTVL.

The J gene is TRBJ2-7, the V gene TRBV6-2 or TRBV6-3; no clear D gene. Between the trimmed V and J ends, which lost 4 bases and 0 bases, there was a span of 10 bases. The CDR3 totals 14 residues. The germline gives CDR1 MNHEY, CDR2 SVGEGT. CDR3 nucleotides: TGTGCCAGCAGTTCACCGACGCACTCCTACGAGCAGTACTTC. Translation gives CASSSPTHSYEQYF.

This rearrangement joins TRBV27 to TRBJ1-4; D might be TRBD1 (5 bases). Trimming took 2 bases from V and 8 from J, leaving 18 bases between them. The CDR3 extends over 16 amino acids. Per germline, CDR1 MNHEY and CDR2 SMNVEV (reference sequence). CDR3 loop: CASSLIPGTSKEKLFF. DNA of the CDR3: TGTGCCAGCAGTTTAATCCCAGGGACGTCAAAGGAAAAACTGTTTTTT.

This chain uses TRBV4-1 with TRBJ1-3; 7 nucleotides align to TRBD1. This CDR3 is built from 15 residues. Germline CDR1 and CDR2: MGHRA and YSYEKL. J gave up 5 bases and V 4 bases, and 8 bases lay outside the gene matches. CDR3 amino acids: CASSLVLGGRNTIYF. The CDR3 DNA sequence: TGCGCCAGCAGCCTAGTATTAGGGGGCCGAAACACCATATATTTT.

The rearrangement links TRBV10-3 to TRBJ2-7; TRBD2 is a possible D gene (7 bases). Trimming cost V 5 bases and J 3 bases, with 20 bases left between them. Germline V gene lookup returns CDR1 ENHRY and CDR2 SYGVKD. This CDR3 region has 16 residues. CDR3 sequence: CAISIEGGGANYEQYF. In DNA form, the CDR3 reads TGTGCCATCAGTATCGAAGGGGGAGGGGCTAACTACGAGCAGTACTTC.

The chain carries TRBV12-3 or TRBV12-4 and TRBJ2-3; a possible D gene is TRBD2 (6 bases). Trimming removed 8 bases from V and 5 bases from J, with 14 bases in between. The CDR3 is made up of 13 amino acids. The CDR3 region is CASRLGEVDTQYF. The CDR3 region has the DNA TGTGCCAGCCGATTGGGGGAGGTAGATACGCAGTATTTT.

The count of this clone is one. The CDR3 here is CASSRDSLTEAFF. The CDR3 bases are TGTGCCAGCAGCCGCGACAGTTTGACTGAAGCTTTCTTT. This chain connects TRBV3-1 (or the pseudogene TRBV3-2) to TRBJ1-1; D possibly corresponds to TRBD1 (5 bases). This CDR3 region has 13 residues. Germline values: CDR1 LGHDT, CDR2 YNNKEL (reference sequence). The V gene lost 4 bases and the J gene lost 5 bases, with 11 bases spanning the gap.

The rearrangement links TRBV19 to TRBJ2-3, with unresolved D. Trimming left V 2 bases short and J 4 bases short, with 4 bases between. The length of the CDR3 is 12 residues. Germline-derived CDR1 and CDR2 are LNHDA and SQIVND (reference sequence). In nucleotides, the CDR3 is TGTGCCAGTAGTATACTTCCAGATACGCAGTATTTT. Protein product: CASSILPDTQYF.

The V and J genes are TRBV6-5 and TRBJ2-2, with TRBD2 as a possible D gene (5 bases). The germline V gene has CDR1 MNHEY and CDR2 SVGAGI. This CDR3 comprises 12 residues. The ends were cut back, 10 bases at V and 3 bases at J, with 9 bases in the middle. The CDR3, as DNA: TGTGCCATCGGGGATTACACCGGGGAGCTGTTTTTT. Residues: CAIGDYTGELFF.

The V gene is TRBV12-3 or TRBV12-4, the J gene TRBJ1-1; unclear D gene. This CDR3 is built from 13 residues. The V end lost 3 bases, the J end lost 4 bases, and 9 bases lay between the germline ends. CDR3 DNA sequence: TGTGCCAGCAGTTTTGGTGTGGGCACTGAAGCTTTCTTT. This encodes CASSFGVGTEAFF.

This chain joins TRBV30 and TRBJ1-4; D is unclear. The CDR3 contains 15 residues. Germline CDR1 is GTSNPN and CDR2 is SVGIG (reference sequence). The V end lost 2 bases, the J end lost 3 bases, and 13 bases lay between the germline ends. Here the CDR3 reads CAWSPRRKANEKLFF. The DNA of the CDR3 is TGTGCCTGGAGTCCTAGGAGGAAAGCTAATGAAAAACTGTTTTTT.

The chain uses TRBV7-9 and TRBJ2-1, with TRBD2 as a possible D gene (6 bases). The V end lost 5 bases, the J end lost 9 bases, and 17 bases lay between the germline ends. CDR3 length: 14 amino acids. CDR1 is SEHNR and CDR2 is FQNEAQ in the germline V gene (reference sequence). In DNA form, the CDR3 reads TGTGCCAGCAGCCACCCAGGAGGGAAGGTTGAGCAGTTCTTC. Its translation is CASSHPGGKVEQFF.

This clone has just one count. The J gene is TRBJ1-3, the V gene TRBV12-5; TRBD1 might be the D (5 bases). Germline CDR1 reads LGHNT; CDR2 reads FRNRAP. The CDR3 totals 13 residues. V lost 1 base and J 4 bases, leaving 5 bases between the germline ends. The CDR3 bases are TGTGCTAGTGGTTTGGGGGGGGGAAACACCATATATTTT. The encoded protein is CASGLGGGNTIYF.

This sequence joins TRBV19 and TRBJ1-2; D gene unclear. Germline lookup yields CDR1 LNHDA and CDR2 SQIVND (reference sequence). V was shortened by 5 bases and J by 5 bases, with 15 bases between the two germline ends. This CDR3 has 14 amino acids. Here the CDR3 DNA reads TGTGCCAGTAGTCCTGTGGAAGATCGATATGGCTACACCTTC. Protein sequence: CASSPVEDRYGYTF. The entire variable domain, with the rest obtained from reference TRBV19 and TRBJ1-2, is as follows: DGGITQSPKYLFRKEGQNVTLSCEQNLNHDAMYWYRQDPGQGLRLIYYSQIVNDFQKGDIAEGYSVSREKKESFPLTVTSAQKNPTAFYLCASSPVEDRYGYTFGSGTRLTVV.

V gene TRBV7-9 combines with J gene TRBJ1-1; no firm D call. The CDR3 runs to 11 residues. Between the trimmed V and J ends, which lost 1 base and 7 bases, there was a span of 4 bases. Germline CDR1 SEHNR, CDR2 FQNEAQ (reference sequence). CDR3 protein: CASSLDHEAFF. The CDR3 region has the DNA TGTGCCAGCAGCTTAGACCATGAAGCTTTCTTT.

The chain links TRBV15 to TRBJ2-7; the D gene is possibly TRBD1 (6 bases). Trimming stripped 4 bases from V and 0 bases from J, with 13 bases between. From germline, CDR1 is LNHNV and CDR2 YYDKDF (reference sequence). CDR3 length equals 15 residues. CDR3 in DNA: TGTGCCACCAGCATGCGGACAGCCTACTCCTACGAGCAGTACTTC. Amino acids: CATSMRTAYSYEQYF.

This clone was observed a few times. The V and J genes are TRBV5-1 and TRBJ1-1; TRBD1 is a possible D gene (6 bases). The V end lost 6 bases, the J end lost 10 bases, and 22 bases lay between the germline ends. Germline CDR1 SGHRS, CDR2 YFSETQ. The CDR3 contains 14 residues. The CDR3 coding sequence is TGCGCCAGCACATCCACGGGAGGAGGGGGACTAGCTTTCTTT. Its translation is CASTSTGGGGLAFF.

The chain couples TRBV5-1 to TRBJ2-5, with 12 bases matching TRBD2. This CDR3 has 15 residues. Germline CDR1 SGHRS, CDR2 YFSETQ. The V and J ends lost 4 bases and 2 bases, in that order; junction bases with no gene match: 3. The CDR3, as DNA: TGCGCCAGCAGCCCGGGGACTAGCGGGCAAGAGACCCAGTACTTC. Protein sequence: CASSPGTSGQETQYF. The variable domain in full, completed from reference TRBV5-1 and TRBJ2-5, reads KAGVTQTPRYLIKTRGQQVTLSCSPISGHRSVSWYQQTPGQGLQFLFEYFSETQRNKGNFPGRFSGRQFSNSRSEMNVSTLELGDSALYLCASSPGTSGQETQYFGPGTRLLVL.

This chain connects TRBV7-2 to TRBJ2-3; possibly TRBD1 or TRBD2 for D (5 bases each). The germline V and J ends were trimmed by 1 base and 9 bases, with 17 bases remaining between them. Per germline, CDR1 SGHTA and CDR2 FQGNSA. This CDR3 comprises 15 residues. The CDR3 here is CASSLGVGEWGTQYF. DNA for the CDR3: TGTGCCAGCAGCTTAGGCGTCGGTGAGTGGGGGACGCAGTATTTT.

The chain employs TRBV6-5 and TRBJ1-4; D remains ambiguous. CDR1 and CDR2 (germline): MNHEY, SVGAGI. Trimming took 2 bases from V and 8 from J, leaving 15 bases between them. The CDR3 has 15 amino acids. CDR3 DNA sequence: TGTGCCAGCAGTTACGATTTCCCCCGTCGGGAAAAACTGTTTTTT. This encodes CASSYDFPRREKLFF.

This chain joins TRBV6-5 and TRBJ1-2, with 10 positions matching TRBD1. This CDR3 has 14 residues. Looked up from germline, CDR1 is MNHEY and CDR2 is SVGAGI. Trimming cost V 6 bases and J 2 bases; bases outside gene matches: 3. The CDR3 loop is CASSWDRGNYGYTF. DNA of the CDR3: TGTGCCAGCAGCTGGGACAGGGGAAACTATGGCTACACCTTC.

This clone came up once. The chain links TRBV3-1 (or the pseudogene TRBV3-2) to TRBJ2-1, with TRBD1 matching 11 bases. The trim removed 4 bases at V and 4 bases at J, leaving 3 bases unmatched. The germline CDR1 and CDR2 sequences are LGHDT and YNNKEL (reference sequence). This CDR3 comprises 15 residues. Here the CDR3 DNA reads TGTGCCAGCAGCCTGAGGGACAGGGGGTACAATGAGCAGTTCTTC. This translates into CASSLRDRGYNEQFF.

The CDR3: CASSYGLRDRDQPQHF. The CDR3 DNA reads TGTGCCAGCAGTTACGGGTTGCGGGACAGGGATCAGCCCCAGCATTTT. The V and J genes are TRBV6-5 and TRBJ1-5, with 9 bases that match TRBD1. This CDR3 has 16 residues. Losses at the gene ends were 2 bases for V and 5 bases for J; bases not matched to a gene: 7. CDR1 and CDR2 from the germline V gene are MNHEY and SVGAGI.

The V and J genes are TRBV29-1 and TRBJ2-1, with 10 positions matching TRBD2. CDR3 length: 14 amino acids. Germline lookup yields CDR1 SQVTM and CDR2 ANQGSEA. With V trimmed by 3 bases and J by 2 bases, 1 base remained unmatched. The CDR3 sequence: CSVESGGAYNEQFF. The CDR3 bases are TGCAGCGTTGAGAGCGGGGGGGCCTACAATGAGCAGTTCTTC.